The next 21 T cell receptor beta chains were all read from a single sample in a study of Graves' ophthalmopathy and Graves' hyperthyroidism. The authors amplified TCR beta CDR3 regions, and they did so from RNA transcripts for repertoire sequencing. RT-PCR in the first round used HTBI primers; a second-round multiplex PCR followed. TCRdb re-called the multiplex PCR reads through MiXCR, storing one row per CDR3 protein. The profile shows fewer than 400,000 distinct CDR3 sequences, 18% of them singletons. Sequenced material: peripheral blood. The receptor source for this set is a woman younger than 30 with Graves' ophthalmopathy.

This clonotype was seen many times. The chain employs TRBV20-1 and TRBJ1-1; 8 bases are shared with TRBD1. Losses at the gene ends were 0 bases for V and 1 base for J; bases not matched to a gene: 4. Looked up from germline, CDR1 is DFQATT and CDR2 is SNEGSKA (reference sequence). The CDR3 runs to 15 residues. The CDR3 region is CSARDQGATNTEAFF. The CDR3 nucleotides read TGCAGTGCTAGAGATCAGGGGGCGACGAACACTGAAGCTTTCTTT.

The table lists this clonotype with many counts. CDR3 in DNA: TGTGCCACCAGCAGAGATAAAGGGACTAGCGGGGGGCCGAGAGAGACCCAGTACTTC. It translates to CATSRDKGTSGGPRETQYF. The rearrangement joins TRBV15 to TRBJ2-5, with 15 bases identical to TRBD2. The trim removed 0 bases at V and 4 bases at J, leaving 9 bases unmatched. The CDR3 is 19 residues long. The germline CDR1 and CDR2 sequences are LNHNV and YYDKDF (reference sequence).

There are many counts of this clonotype. The chain combines TRBV6-4 with TRBJ1-1; D gene uncertain. This CDR3 has 13 amino acids. Germline assignment: CDR1 MRHNA and CDR2 SNTAGT. The germline V and J ends were trimmed by 0 bases and 1 base, with 3 bases remaining between them. Here the CDR3 DNA reads TGTGCCAGCAGTGACTCCTGGAACACTGAAGCTTTCTTT. Translated, it gives CASSDSWNTEAFF.

This clonotype came up many times. This chain joins TRBV5-1 and TRBJ1-5, with D unresolved. The CDR3 runs to 13 residues. Trimming stripped 7 bases from V and 7 bases from J, with 15 bases between. Per germline, CDR1 SGHRS and CDR2 YFSETQ. As DNA, the CDR3 is TGCGCCAGCGGCAGCAGACCGGGGCAGCCCCAGCATTTT. Protein: CASGSRPGQPQHF.

This clonotype occurred many times. J is TRBJ1-2 and V is TRBV12-3 or TRBV12-4, with D unresolved. V shed 2 bases and J shed 14 bases, with 12 bases lying between them. The CDR3 is 11 residues long. The CDR3 spells CASSLNGPTTF. The CDR3 DNA reads as TGTGCCAGCAGTTTAAACGGCCCTACGACCTTC.

In this sample, this clonotype turned up many times. This chain joins TRBV28 and TRBJ1-6, with D hard to call. The CDR3 has 14 amino acids. Trimming took off 6 bases at V and 6 bases at J, with 12 bases between the two ends. Germline V gene data show CDR1 as MDHEN and CDR2 as SYDVKM. CDR3 DNA sequence: TGTGCCAGCAGGGTGGGTCTGCTTAATTCACCCCTCCACTTT. Amino acids: CASRVGLLNSPLHF.

This clonotype was counted at least ten times. The V and J genes are TRBV6-5 and TRBJ1-1; no definite D call. The CDR3 loop spans 14 amino acids. Deletions cut 7 bases from V and 5 bases from J, with 17 bases between. CDR1 is MNHEY and CDR2 is SVGAGI in the germline V gene. The CDR3 sequence: CASIRRRGETEAFF. CDR3 bases: TGTGCCAGCATAAGAAGGCGCGGTGAAACTGAAGCTTTCTTT.

Ten or more counts support this clonotype. The chain couples TRBV6-1 to TRBJ2-7; the D is unclear. This CDR3 has 14 amino acids. The V gene lost 5 bases and the J gene lost 3 bases, with 14 bases spanning the gap. CDR1 and CDR2 from the germline V gene are MNHNS and SASEGT. The CDR3 coding sequence is TGTGCCAGCAGTCTGGAAGGTTGGAGCTACGAGCAGTACTTC. This encodes CASSLEGWSYEQYF.

This clonotype was recorded at least ten times. This sequence joins TRBV13 and TRBJ2-7; possibly TRBD1 for D (5 bases). The V gene's germline CDR1 is PRHDT and CDR2 FYEKMQ (reference sequence). Trimming shortened V by 0 bases and J by 0 bases, and 15 bases separated the two germline ends. CDR3 length: 17 amino acids. CDR3 in DNA: TGTGCCAGCAGCTTAGGGGGGCGCCGGTCCCGCTCCTACGAGCAGTACTTC. Amino acid sequence: CASSLGGRRSRSYEQYF.

This clonotype was counted many times. V gene TRBV9 combines with J gene TRBJ1-1, with 9 nucleotides matching TRBD1. Germline values: CDR1 SGDLS, CDR2 YYNGEE. CDR3 length: 16 amino acids. V trimming: 0 bases; J trimming: 4 bases; junction bases outside the gene matches: 7. CDR3 nucleotide sequence: TGTGCCAGCAGCGTAGGAACAGGGGGCATGGGCACTGAAGCTTTCTTT. Its translation: CASSVGTGGMGTEAFF.

This clonotype was picked up many times. This chain connects TRBV7-6 to TRBJ1-1; 8 bases map to TRBD1. V lost 1 base and J lost 3; bases outside the gene matches: 1. This CDR3 has 14 amino acids. Germline V lookup: CDR1 SGHVS, CDR2 FNYEAQ. Here the CDR3 DNA reads TGTGCCAGCAGCTTAGAACAGGGGGACACTGAAGCTTTCTTT. This encodes CASSLEQGDTEAFF.

The V call is TRBV6-1, the J call TRBJ2-7, with 10 bases matching TRBD1. V lost 6 bases, J lost 4 bases, and 9 bases stayed unmatched. The CDR3 has 15 amino acids. CDR1 and CDR2 (germline): MNHNS, SASEGT. The CDR3 reads CASRLRDRGTYEQYF. The CDR3 DNA reads TGTGCCAGCAGGCTCAGGGACAGGGGTACTTACGAGCAGTACTTC.

Many counts were recorded for this clonotype. The V gene is TRBV28, the J gene TRBJ2-7, with TRBD1 identical over 11 bases. The J segment lost 6 bases and the V segment lost 6 bases, leaving 4 bases of the junction unmatched. Germline loops: CDR1 MDHEN, CDR2 SYDVKM. The CDR3 loop spans 13 amino acids. The CDR3 spells CASRTGTGGEQYF. The CDR3 nucleotides read TGTGCCAGCAGAACCGGGACAGGGGGCGAGCAGTACTTC.

Ten or more counts support this clonotype. V usage is TRBV7-9 and J usage is TRBJ2-7, with 8 bases aligning to TRBD1. CDR1 SEHNR and CDR2 FQNEAQ come from the germline V gene (reference sequence). The CDR3 covers 16 residues. Trimming took 3 bases from V and 0 from J; bases not matched to a gene: 7. The CDR3 region is CASSFGDRRHSYEQYF. DNA of the CDR3: TGTGCCAGCAGCTTTGGGGACAGGAGACACTCCTACGAGCAGTACTTC.

This clonotype was seen at least ten times. The rearrangement links TRBV29-1 to TRBJ1-2; D might be TRBD1 (6 bases). V lost 3 bases to trimming and J lost 8 bases, with 16 bases between them. This CDR3 comprises 13 residues. Germline loops: CDR1 SQVTM, CDR2 ANQGSEA. This CDR3 reads CSVEVQGLGGYTF. The CDR3 region has the DNA TGCAGCGTTGAGGTGCAGGGGTTGGGGGGCTACACCTTC.

On this clonotype: A junction boundary mismatches the germline segment, possibly from a read error. The genes are TRBV12-3 or TRBV12-4 and TRBJ1-3, with TRBD1 as a possible D gene (5 bases). The CDR3 sequence is 11 residues long. CDR3 coding DNA: TGTGCCAGCAGTCAGGCGGGAGGGGCTAGCTTT. It encodes CASSQAGGASF.

The chain employs TRBV27 and TRBJ1-6; D gene uncertain. The germline CDR1 and CDR2 sequences are MNHEY and SMNVEV (reference sequence). Trimming removed 6 bases from V and 5 bases from J, with 5 bases in between. The CDR3 is 12 residues long. CDR3 bases: TGTGCCAGCAGCTATAATAATTCACCCCTCCACTTT. Translating it yields CASSYNNSPLHF.

This clonotype was seen at least ten times. The chain has TRBV24-1 and TRBJ1-3; the match to TRBD1 covers 12 bases. The CDR3 contains 16 residues. Losses at the gene ends were 9 bases for V and 4 bases for J; bases not matched to a gene: 9. Germline loops: CDR1 KGHDR, CDR2 SFDVKD. The CDR3 nucleotides read TGTGCCACCGCGACGGGACAGGGGGCTATCGGAAACACCATATATTTT. Translated: CATATGQGAIGNTIYF.

This clonotype came up many times. This chain links TRBV12-3 or TRBV12-4 with TRBJ2-5; 10 bases line up with TRBD1. Germline trimming cut 1 base from V and 1 base from J; bases unmatched to any gene: 3. The CDR3 contains 16 residues. This chain's CDR3 is CASSLGGTGAQETQYF. CDR3 DNA sequence: TGTGCCAGCAGTTTAGGGGGGACAGGGGCCCAAGAGACCCAGTACTTC.

This clonotype was found many times. V gene TRBV12-3 or TRBV12-4 combines with J gene TRBJ1-2; TRBD1 agrees at 7 bases. The V segment lost 6 bases and the J segment 7 bases; nucleotides outside the gene matches: 2. The CDR3 totals 11 residues. The CDR3, as DNA: TGTGCCAGCAGGTCAGGGGGTGGCTACACCTTC. It codes for CASRSGGGYTF.

This clonotype has a count of ten or more. The J gene is TRBJ1-3, the V gene TRBV6-1; no definite D call. Germline assignment: CDR1 MNHNS and CDR2 SASEGT. The CDR3 consists of 15 residues. Trimming took off 1 base at V and 3 bases at J, with 10 bases between the two ends. The DNA for the CDR3 is TGTGCCAGCAGTGAAGAAGGAGCAGGTGGAAACACCATATATTTT. Translation gives CASSEEGAGGNTIYF.